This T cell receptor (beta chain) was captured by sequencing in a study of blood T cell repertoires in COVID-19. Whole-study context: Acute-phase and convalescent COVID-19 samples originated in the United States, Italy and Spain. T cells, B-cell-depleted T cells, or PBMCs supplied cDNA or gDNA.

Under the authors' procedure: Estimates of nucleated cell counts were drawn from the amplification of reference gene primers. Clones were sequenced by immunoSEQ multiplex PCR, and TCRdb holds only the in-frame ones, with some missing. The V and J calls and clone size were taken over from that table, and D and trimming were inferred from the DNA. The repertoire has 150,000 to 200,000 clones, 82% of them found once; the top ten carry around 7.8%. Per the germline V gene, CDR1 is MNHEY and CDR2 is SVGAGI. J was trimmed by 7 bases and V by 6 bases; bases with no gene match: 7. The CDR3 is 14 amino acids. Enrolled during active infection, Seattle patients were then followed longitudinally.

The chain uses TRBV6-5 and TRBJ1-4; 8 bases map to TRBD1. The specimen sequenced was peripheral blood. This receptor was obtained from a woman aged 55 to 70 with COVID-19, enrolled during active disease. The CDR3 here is CASSLDRGGEKLFF. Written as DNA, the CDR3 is TGTGCCAGCAGCCTCGACAGGGGAGGTGAAAAACTGTTTTTT.